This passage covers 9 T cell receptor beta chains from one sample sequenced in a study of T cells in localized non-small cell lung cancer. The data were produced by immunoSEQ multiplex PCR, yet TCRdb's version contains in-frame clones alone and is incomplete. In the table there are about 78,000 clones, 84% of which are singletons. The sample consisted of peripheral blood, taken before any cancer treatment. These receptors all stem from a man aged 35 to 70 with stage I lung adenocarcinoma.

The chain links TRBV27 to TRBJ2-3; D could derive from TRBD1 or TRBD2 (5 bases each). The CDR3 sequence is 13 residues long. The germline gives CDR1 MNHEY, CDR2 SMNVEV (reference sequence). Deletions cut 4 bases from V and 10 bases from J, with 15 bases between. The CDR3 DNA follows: TGTGCCAGCAGTTCCACCGGGACGAGTTCGCAGTATTTT. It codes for CASSSTGTSSQYF.

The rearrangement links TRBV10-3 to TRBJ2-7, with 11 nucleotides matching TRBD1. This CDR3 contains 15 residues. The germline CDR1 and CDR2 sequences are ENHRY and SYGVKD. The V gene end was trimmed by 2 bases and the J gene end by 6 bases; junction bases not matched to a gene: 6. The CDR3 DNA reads TGTGCCATCAGTGAGAAGGGACAGGGGGTAGGCGAGCAGTACTTC. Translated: CAISEKGQGVGEQYF.

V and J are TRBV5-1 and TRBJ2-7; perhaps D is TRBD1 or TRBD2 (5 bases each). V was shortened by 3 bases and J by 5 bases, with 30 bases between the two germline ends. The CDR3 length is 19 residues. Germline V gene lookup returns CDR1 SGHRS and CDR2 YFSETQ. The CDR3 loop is CASSSQTHYWAGTADEQYF. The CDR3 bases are TGCGCCAGCAGCTCACAGACTCACTATTGGGCCGGGACCGCGGACGAGCAGTACTTC. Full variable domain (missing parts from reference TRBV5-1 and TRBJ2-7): KAGVTQTPRYLIKTRGQQVTLSCSPISGHRSVSWYQQTPGQGLQFLFEYFSETQRNKGNFPGRFSGRQFSNSRSEMNVSTLELGDSALYLCASSSQTHYWAGTADEQYFGPGTRLTVT.

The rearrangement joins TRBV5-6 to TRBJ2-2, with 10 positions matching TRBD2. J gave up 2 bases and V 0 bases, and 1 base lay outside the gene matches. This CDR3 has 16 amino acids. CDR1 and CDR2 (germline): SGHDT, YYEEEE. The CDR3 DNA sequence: TGTGCCAGCAGCTTGGCACTAGCGGGAAACACCGGGGAGCTGTTTTTT. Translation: CASSLALAGNTGELFF. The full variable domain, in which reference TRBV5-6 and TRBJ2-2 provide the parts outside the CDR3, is DAGVTQSPTHLIKTRGQQVTLRCSPKSGHDTVSWYQQALGQGPQFIFQYYEEEERQRGNFPDRFSGHQFPNYSSELNVNALLLGDSALYLCASSLALAGNTGELFFGEGSRLTVL.

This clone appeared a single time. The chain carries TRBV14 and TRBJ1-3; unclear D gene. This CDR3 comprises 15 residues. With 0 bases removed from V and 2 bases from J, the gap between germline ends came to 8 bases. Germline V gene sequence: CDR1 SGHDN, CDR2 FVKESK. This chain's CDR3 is CASSQDLVAGNTIYF. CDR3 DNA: TGTGCCAGCAGCCAAGATCTGGTCGCTGGAAACACCATATATTTT.

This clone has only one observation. The CDR3 region has the DNA TGTGCCAGCAGCTTAGAACTAGCGGCTAGGCAGTTCTTC. Amino acids: CASSLELAARQFF. The chain employs TRBV7-3 and TRBJ2-1; the match to TRBD2 covers 8 bases. With V trimmed by 2 bases and J by 12 bases, 6 bases remained unmatched. This CDR3 comprises 13 residues. CDR1 and CDR2 from the germline V gene are SGHTA and FQGTGA.

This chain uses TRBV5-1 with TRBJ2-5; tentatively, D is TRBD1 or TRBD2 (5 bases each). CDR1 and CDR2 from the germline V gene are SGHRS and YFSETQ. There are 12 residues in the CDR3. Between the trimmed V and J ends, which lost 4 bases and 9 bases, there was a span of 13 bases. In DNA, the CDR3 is TGCGCCAGCAGCCGCGACAGAGCGGCCCAGTACTTC. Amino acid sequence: CASSRDRAAQYF.

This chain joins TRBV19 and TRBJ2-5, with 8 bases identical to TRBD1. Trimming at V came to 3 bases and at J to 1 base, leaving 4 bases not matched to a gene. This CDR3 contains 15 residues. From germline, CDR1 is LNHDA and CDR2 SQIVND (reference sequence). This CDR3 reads CASSILDRGQETQYF. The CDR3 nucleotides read TGTGCCAGTAGTATCTTAGACAGGGGCCAAGAGACCCAGTACTTC.

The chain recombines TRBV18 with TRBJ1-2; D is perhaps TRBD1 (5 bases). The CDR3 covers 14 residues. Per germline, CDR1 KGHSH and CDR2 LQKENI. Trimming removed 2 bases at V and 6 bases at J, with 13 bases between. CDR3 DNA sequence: TGTGCCAGCTCACCAACGAGACAGCGGAATGGCTACACCTTC. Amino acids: CASSPTRQRNGYTF.